Below, 5 T cell receptor beta chains from the same sample are listed, as sequenced in a study of shared clonotypes between healthy human individuals. Sequencing was performed with immunoSEQ multiplex PCR; in TCRdb, only in-frame clones are kept and a portion is missing. The sample shows about 700,000 clones, approximately 74% of them seen only once. What was sequenced was memory CD4+ T cells sorted from blood. The subset is: CD45RA-negative fraction. The receptors here all came from a woman aged 30 to 39 in good health.

V and J are TRBV6-1 and TRBJ1-2, with 8 nucleotides matching TRBD1. CDR1 and CDR2 from the germline V gene are MNHNS and SASEGT. V shed 3 bases, J shed 7 bases, and the junction held 4 bases outside the gene matches. The CDR3 spans 13 residues. For the CDR3, the DNA is TGTGCCAGCAGTGACACAGGGGGACGTGGCTACACCTTC. As protein: CASSDTGGRGYTF.

This clone was found a few times. This sample includes further DNA sequences coding for the same CDR3. This rearrangement joins TRBV6-1 to TRBJ2-1; TRBD1 matches 7 bases. Trimming at V came to 5 bases and at J to 8 bases, leaving 3 bases not matched to a gene. CDR3 size: 12 residues. From germline, CDR1 is MNHNS and CDR2 SASEGT. Here the CDR3 DNA reads TGTGCCAGCAGTCCGAGGGGGCATGAGCAGTTCTTC. Residues: CASSPRGHEQFF.

The V call is TRBV7-2, the J call TRBJ1-1, with 8 nucleotides matching TRBD1. The CDR3 spans 16 residues. Unmatched junction bases numbered 10, after V lost 3 bases and J lost 4 bases. Germline CDR1 SGHTA, CDR2 FQGNSA. This CDR3 is CASSFRTGRSGTEAFF. The CDR3 region has the DNA TGTGCCAGCAGCTTCCGGACAGGGAGATCGGGCACTGAAGCTTTCTTT.

This clone was counted many times. The rearrangement links TRBV14 to TRBJ2-3, with a weak D call TRBD2 (5 bases). CDR3 length: 16 amino acids. CDR1 and CDR2 from the germline V gene are SGHDN and FVKESK. The V and J ends lost 1 base and 5 bases respectively, with 16 bases between them. The CDR3 sequence: CASSQGGSGYQDTQYF. CDR3 coding DNA: TGTGCCAGCAGCCAAGGGGGATCGGGGTACCAAGATACGCAGTATTTT.

As to this clone: Only one base separates this from a far larger clonotype, so it likely reflects a read error. The chain links TRBV7-9 to TRBJ2-2, with D hard to call. Germline CDR1 and CDR2: SEHNR and FQNEAQ (reference sequence). This CDR3 spans 13 amino acids. V gave up 2 bases and J gave up 5 bases, with 6 bases separating them. The CDR3 DNA is TGTGCCAGCAGCTTACAAGGGACCGGGGAGCTGTTTTTT. It is translated as CASSLQGTGELFF.